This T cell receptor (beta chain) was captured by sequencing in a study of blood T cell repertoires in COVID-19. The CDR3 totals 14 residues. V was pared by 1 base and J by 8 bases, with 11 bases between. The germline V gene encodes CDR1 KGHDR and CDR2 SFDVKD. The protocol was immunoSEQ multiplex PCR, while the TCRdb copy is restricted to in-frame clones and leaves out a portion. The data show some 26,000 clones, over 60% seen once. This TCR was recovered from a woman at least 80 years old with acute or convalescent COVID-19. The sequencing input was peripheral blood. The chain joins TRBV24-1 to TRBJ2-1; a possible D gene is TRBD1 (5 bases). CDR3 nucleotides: TGTGCCACCAGTGATTTTTCCAGGGTCGATGAGCAGTTCTTC. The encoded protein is CATSDFSRVDEQFF.